The source of this T cell receptor (beta chain) is a study of T cell responses to AZD1222 COVID-19 vaccine. Assay: immunoSEQ multiplex PCR; the TCRdb copy retains only in-frame clones and omits some. In the table there are 130,000 or so clones, roughly 93% of which are singletons. The CDR3 covers 17 residues. Germline V CDR1 and CDR2: LNHDA, SQIVND (reference sequence). J gave up 2 bases and V 3 bases, and 7 bases lay outside the gene matches. The chain uses TRBV19 and TRBJ2-6, with TRBD1 matching 7 bases. The source is an adult in good health. The sequencing here drew on peripheral blood, taken on day 0 of AZD1222 vaccination. This chain's CDR3 is CASSIDRVSAGANVLTF. Here the CDR3 DNA reads TGTGCCAGTAGTATCGACAGGGTTTCGGCTGGGGCCAACGTCCTGACTTTC.